The clone carrying this T cell receptor beta chain was observed many times. As yet, its antigen is unknown. The data stem from a study of regulatory T cells in long-lasting Graves disease. Turning to the study itself: Over 5 years on antithyroid drugs plus positive TSH receptor antibodies marked Graves' disease as persistent.

Building the TCR beta libraries relied on iRepertoire HTBI primers, and CDR3 regions underwent Arm-PCR. MiXCR was run by TCRdb on the multiplex PCR reads, yielding one entry per CDR3 protein. The sample lists 400,000 to 500,000 distinct CDR3 sequences; about 20% were seen once. Time point here: persistent/refractory GD, antithyroid drugs over 5 years with positive TRAb. Scientists built the TCR library using RNA that was extracted from PBMCs. Overall study results and limits: Possibly, accuracy suffered from the small sample size.

The clonotype was recovered from a female donor with Graves disease. The sequenced sample was peripheral blood mononuclear cells (PBMCs), obtained when the disease was refractory, from a patient treated with antithyroid drugs.

The chain's CDR3 is CASSPAESWTASNTEAFF. The CDR3 nucleotides read TGTGCCAGCAGCCCGGCAGAGTCATGGACAGCTTCGAACACTGAAGCTTTCTTT. The chain is built from TRBV11-2 and TRBJ1-1; D is possibly TRBD1 (6 bases). Trimming took 5 bases from V and 1 from J, leaving 23 bases between them. This CDR3 spans 18 amino acids. The germline gives CDR1 SGHAT, CDR2 FQNNGV.